The 2 T cell receptor beta chains reported below all come from one sample, sequenced in a study of graft-versus-host responses after intestinal transplantation. Some clones are missing from TCRdb's copy, which holds only in-frame ones; the method was immunoSEQ multiplex PCR. The repertoire holds about 40,000 clones, about 90% seen once, with roughly 2.5% in the top ten. Specimen: PBMCs, collected around 43 weeks after intestinal transplant. The receptors were gathered from a human patient who received an intestinal transplant, so some T cells may come from the graft donor.

The V gene is TRBV6-1, the J gene TRBJ1-2; D call uncertain. The CDR3 consists of 14 residues. V was clipped by 4 bases and J by 4 bases, with 13 bases between them. Germline-derived CDR1 and CDR2 are MNHNS and SASEGT. The CDR3 DNA is TGTGCCAGCAGTGTAAAGGAGGGATTCTATGGCTACACCTTC. Translated: CASSVKEGFYGYTF.

This chain connects TRBV4-1 to TRBJ2-7; 7 bases map to TRBD1. CDR3 length: 13 residues. Germline CDR1 and CDR2: MGHRA and YSYEKL. The V segment lost 2 bases and the J segment 7 bases; nucleotides outside the gene matches: 5. As DNA, the CDR3 is TGCGCCAGCAGCCAACCACAGGGGAAAGAGCAGTACTTC. Encoded protein: CASSQPQGKEQYF.